A selection of T cell receptor beta chains follows, all from one sample in a study of metastatic and nonmetastatic thyroid tumors. TCRdb recomputed clones from the PCR reads via MiXCR. The table records under 7,500 clones, more than 2.5% of them present only once. The specimen sequenced was tumor tissue. These receptors all stem from a female donor with papillary thyroid cancer or a benign thyroid nodule (not recorded which). Some clones in this sample may be carry-over from other donors' samples. CDR3s include the opening cysteine and the closing phenylalanine or tryptophan. Fields, in order: V gene, J gene, CDR3 protein.

v_gene: TRBV4-2; j_gene: TRBJ2-1; CDR3aa: CASSLTGPLERDTYNEQFF
v_gene: TRBV4-1; j_gene: TRBJ2-2; CDR3aa: CASSTRDRGLTGELFF
v_gene: TRBV30; j_gene: TRBJ1-1; CDR3aa: CAWSFHENTEAFF
v_gene: TRBV29-1; j_gene: TRBJ2-7; CDR3aa: CSASGRDYEQYF
v_gene: TRBV3-1; j_gene: TRBJ2-3; CDR3aa: CASSLSKGADTQYF
v_gene: TRBV29-1; j_gene: TRBJ1-1; CDR3aa: CSARDRASMNTEAFF
v_gene: TRBV24-1; j_gene: TRBJ2-6; CDR3aa: CATGPEKTSGANVLTF
v_gene: TRBV20-1; j_gene: TRBJ2-3; CDR3aa: CSAGTDTQYF
v_gene: TRBV3-1; j_gene: TRBJ2-7; CDR3aa: CASSQNIYEQYF
v_gene: TRBV7-9; j_gene: TRBJ2-7; CDR3aa: CASSFSDRGHYEQYF
v_gene: TRBV7-2; j_gene: TRBJ2-3; CDR3aa: CASSFSAGLAGTDTQYF
v_gene: TRBV7-6; j_gene: TRBJ2-7; CDR3aa: CASSSAPSSEQYF
v_gene: TRBV7-2; j_gene: TRBJ2-5; CDR3aa: CASSLARGGLKETQYF
v_gene: TRBV30; j_gene: TRBJ2-5; CDR3aa: CAWGRVGVKETQYF
v_gene: TRBV6-1; j_gene: TRBJ2-1; CDR3aa: CASSESSSAYNEQFF
v_gene: TRBV5-6; j_gene: TRBJ1-6; CDR3aa: CASSWDRGLSPLHF
v_gene: TRBV27; j_gene: TRBJ2-1; CDR3aa: CASSRTNNEQFF
v_gene: TRBV27; j_gene: TRBJ1-2; CDR3aa: CASRGFTGTGVGYTF
v_gene: TRBV6-1; j_gene: TRBJ2-7; CDR3aa: CASSEERTVISYEQYF
v_gene: TRBV28; j_gene: TRBJ1-2; CDR3aa: CASSPQGQGYTF
v_gene: TRBV6-1; j_gene: TRBJ1-2; CDR3aa: CASSSTGAGYTF
v_gene: TRBV19; j_gene: TRBJ2-7; CDR3aa: CASSRTRGVEQYF
v_gene: TRBV14; j_gene: TRBJ2-6; CDR3aa: CASSPGANVLTF
v_gene: TRBV24-1; j_gene: TRBJ1-2; CDR3aa: CATSESKTGHGYTF
v_gene: TRBV2; j_gene: TRBJ1-6; CDR3aa: CASTTYGTDNSPLHF
v_gene: TRBV7-3; j_gene: TRBJ2-7; CDR3aa: CASSSDRAGEQYF
v_gene: TRBV5-1; j_gene: TRBJ2-6; CDR3aa: CASSSLGAGANVLTF
v_gene: TRBV19; j_gene: TRBJ1-2; CDR3aa: CASSPGRDSGYTF
v_gene: TRBV2; j_gene: TRBJ1-6; CDR3aa: CACTGTGVNSPLHF
v_gene: TRBV6-1; j_gene: TRBJ1-6; CDR3aa: CASNRQGHNSPLHF
v_gene: TRBV20-1; j_gene: TRBJ2-2; CDR3aa: CSARGTPNTGELFF
v_gene: TRBV9; j_gene: TRBJ2-1; CDR3aa: CASSPTGYNEQFF
v_gene: TRBV28; j_gene: TRBJ2-7; CDR3aa: CASSPRPDRGKDEQYF
v_gene: TRBV12-3/TRBV12-4; j_gene: TRBJ2-7; CDR3aa: CASSLGLAGISYEQYF
v_gene: TRBV3-1; j_gene: TRBJ2-2; CDR3aa: CASSRGRSGELFF
v_gene: TRBV5-4; j_gene: TRBJ1-2; CDR3aa: CASSWGVNYGYTF
v_gene: TRBV5-1; j_gene: TRBJ1-6; CDR3aa: CASSLEVSGSPLHF
v_gene: TRBV27; j_gene: TRBJ2-2; CDR3aa: CASTTNAAYTGELFF
v_gene: TRBV24-1; j_gene: TRBJ2-6; CDR3aa: CATSNPGANVLTF
v_gene: TRBV29-1; j_gene: TRBJ2-7; CDR3aa: CSVGRDSAHEQYF
v_gene: TRBV20-1; j_gene: TRBJ1-3; CDR3aa: CSAQQGSGNTIYF
v_gene: TRBV5-1; j_gene: TRBJ1-6; CDR3aa: CASSLAGTSPLHF